This T cell receptor (beta chain) was identified during a study of blood T cell repertoires in COVID-19. The CDR3 contains 12 residues. Trimming cost V 0 bases and J 5 bases, with 3 bases left between them. The germline gives CDR1 SGHDT, CDR2 YYEEEE. The age range of participants was 18 to 89 years, with residence in some 25 US areas. Original handling: Counts of nucleated cells, estimated from reference gene primer amplification, were obtained. TCRdb's copy holds only in-frame clones and misses some; the assay was immunoSEQ multiplex PCR. The V and J calls and the clone size are those of that table, but D and trimming were determined from the DNA. The table includes some 360,000 clones, 88% detected once.

Sequenced material: PBMCs or T cells enriched from blood (not recorded which). The genes are TRBV5-6 and TRBJ2-1; D is unresolved. The sequence came from a woman between 25 and 40 years old who had been exposed to COVID-19. The CDR3 DNA reads as TGTGCCAGCAGCTTGGACAACAATGAGCAGTTCTTC. Encoded protein: CASSLDNNEQFF.